These 17 T cell receptor beta chains were sequenced from one sample in a study of cytomegalovirus exposure and HLA in healthy donors. A multiplex PCR was run with 60 Vbeta primers and 13 Jbeta primers. Assay used: immunoSEQ multiplex PCR; TCRdb lists only in-frame clones, some missing. The sample records hundreds of thousands of clones, roughly 81% being singletons. Sequenced material: PBMCs. The receptors were sampled from a girl aged 2 to 10 in good health and CMV-seronegative.

The chain recombines TRBV9 with TRBJ1-6, with D tentatively TRBD1 (6 bases). The CDR3 is 16 amino acids. The V end lost 4 bases, the J end lost 8 bases, and 19 bases lay between the germline ends. Germline CDR1 and CDR2: SGDLS and YYNGEE. CDR3 residues: CASSPTGGDIYSPLHF. The CDR3 bases are TGTGCCAGCAGCCCAACGGGAGGGGACATATATTCACCCCTCCACTTT. Full variable domain (remainder filled in from reference TRBV9 and TRBJ1-6): DSGVTQTPKHLITATGQRVTLRCSPRSGDLSVYWYQQSLDQGLQFLIQYYNGEERAKGNILERFSAQQFPDLHSELNLSSLELGDSALYFCASSPTGGDIYSPLHFGNGTRLTVT.

The chain's CDR3 is CASSREGASNTEAFF. DNA for the CDR3: TGCGCCAGCAGCCGGGAGGGGGCATCGAACACTGAAGCTTTCTTT. The gene calls are TRBV5-1 and TRBJ1-1; 7 positions agree with TRBD1. The CDR3 has 15 residues. Germline-derived CDR1 and CDR2 are SGHRS and YFSETQ. The V and J ends lost 4 bases and 1 base, in that order; junction bases with no gene match: 7.

The table lists this clone with a count of one. The chain's CDR3 is CASSFEWGQGYEQYF. The DNA of the CDR3 is TGTGCCAGCAGTTTCGAGTGGGGGCAGGGCTACGAGCAGTACTTC. V and J are TRBV27 and TRBJ2-5, with D tentatively TRBD1 (6 bases). The DNA end favors TRBJ2-7, so the J call may be wrong. Germline V gene lookup returns CDR1 MNHEY and CDR2 SMNVEV (reference sequence). The CDR3 runs 15 residues.

This clone has just a few counts. V is TRBV28 and J is TRBJ2-1; 8 bases fit TRBD2. The germline CDR1 and CDR2 sequences are MDHEN and SYDVKM. This CDR3 is built from 15 residues. V dropped 3 bases and J dropped 3; count of bases not matched to a gene: 4. CDR3 nucleotide sequence: TGTGCCAGCAGTTTCGAGCGGGGGATCTACAATGAGCAGTTCTTC. Protein product: CASSFERGIYNEQFF.

This clone was seen a single time. This chain joins TRBV7-9 and TRBJ1-1, with 8 bases that match TRBD1. CDR1 SEHNR and CDR2 FQNEAQ come from the germline V gene (reference sequence). The CDR3 sequence is 12 residues long. The CDR3 sequence is CAAGTGNTEAFF. The CDR3 region has the DNA TGTGCGGCCGGGACAGGGAACACTGAAGCTTTCTTT.

The chain employs TRBV2 and TRBJ1-5, with no clear D. Germline V gene lookup returns CDR1 SNHLY and CDR2 FYNNEI. The CDR3 spans 13 residues. V lost 6 bases and J lost 6, with 12 bases in between. This CDR3 is CASRASFRQPQHF. For the CDR3, the DNA is TGTGCCAGCAGAGCAAGTTTCCGTCAGCCCCAGCATTTT. Complete variable domain (other parts from reference TRBV2 and TRBJ1-5): EPEVTQTPSHQVTQMGQEVILRCVPISNHLYFYWYRQILGQKVEFLVSFYNNEISEKSEIFDDQFSVERPDGSNFTLKIRSTKLEDSAMYFCASRASFRQPQHFGDGTRLSIL.

This rearrangement joins TRBV11-1 to TRBJ2-1; 15 nucleotides agree with TRBD2. Germline V gene lookup returns CDR1 SGHAT and CDR2 FQDESV (reference sequence). V trimming: 5 bases; J trimming: 0 bases; junction bases outside the gene matches: 5. The CDR3 has 18 residues. Here the CDR3 reads CASSPPGLAGGSYNEQFF. The DNA of the CDR3 is TGTGCCAGCAGCCCGCCGGGACTAGCGGGGGGCTCCTACAATGAGCAGTTCTTC.

CDR3 amino acids: CASNNRDRSNQPQHF. The CDR3 DNA reads as TGTGCCAGTAATAACCGGGACAGAAGCAATCAGCCCCAGCATTTT. The genes are TRBV19 and TRBJ1-5; 7 nucleotides match TRBD1. CDR3 length: 15 amino acids. The V gene's germline CDR1 is LNHDA and CDR2 SQIVND (reference sequence). V lost 7 bases and J lost 1; bases outside the gene matches: 7.

The chain joins TRBV27 to TRBJ2-1, with D maybe TRBD1 (6 bases). There are 14 residues in the CDR3. The V and J ends lost 6 bases and 3 bases respectively, with 12 bases between them. Germline CDR1 reads MNHEY; CDR2 reads SMNVEV (reference sequence). The CDR3 bases are TGTGCCAGCAGACGACAGGTTTACTACAATGAGCAGTTCTTC. The encoded protein is CASRRQVYYNEQFF.

This chain joins TRBV25-1 and TRBJ2-2; D may be TRBD2 (9 bases). This CDR3 is built from 18 residues. V dropped 9 bases and J dropped 0 bases, with 23 bases sitting between them. Germline CDR1 MGHDK, CDR2 SYGVNS. The DNA of the CDR3 is TGTGCCAGGGGGGACAGGCAAGCTAGCGGGGCGAACACCGGGGAGCTGTTTTTT. It is translated as CARGDRQASGANTGELFF.

The V gene is TRBV7-9, the J gene TRBJ2-1; 9 bases are a match to TRBD2. V dropped 0 bases and J dropped 0; count of bases not matched to a gene: 9. The CDR3 extends over 19 amino acids. Germline CDR1 is SEHNR and CDR2 is FQNEAQ (reference sequence). Here the CDR3 DNA reads TGTGCCAGCAGCTTAGCGATTACTAGCGGGCCTAGCTCCTACAATGAGCAGTTCTTC. It yields the protein CASSLAITSGPSSYNEQFF.

This chain joins TRBV7-8 and TRBJ2-5; D perhaps matches TRBD1 (6 bases). CDR3 size: 18 residues. The germline CDR1 and CDR2 sequences are SGHVS and FQNEAQ. The V end lost 2 bases, the J end lost 3 bases, and 22 bases lay between the germline ends. The CDR3 DNA follows: TGTGCCAGCAGCTTAAGGGTTAAAACAGGGTTTGCAAAAGAGACCCAGTACTTC. It is translated as CASSLRVKTGFAKETQYF.

This clone was found once. This chain joins TRBV18 and TRBJ2-7; TRBD2 matches at 7 bases. This CDR3 spans 16 amino acids. The J segment lost 7 bases and the V segment lost 5 bases, leaving 17 bases of the junction unmatched. Germline CDR1 reads KGHSH; CDR2 reads LQKENI. This chain's CDR3 is CASSTGLMTGGREQYF. The CDR3 region has the DNA TGTGCCAGCTCAACGGGGTTGATGACGGGAGGACGGGAGCAGTACTTC.

This chain connects TRBV29-1 to TRBJ2-3; a weak D match, TRBD2 (6 bases). This CDR3 spans 14 amino acids. Germline CDR1 is SQVTM and CDR2 is ANQGSEA. Trimming stripped 7 bases from V and 3 bases from J, with 17 bases between. The CDR3 DNA follows: TGCAGCGGGGGGGAGCTAAGGGCTACAGATACGCAGTATTTT. It encodes CSGGELRATDTQYF.

The chain couples TRBV9 to TRBJ2-1; TRBD2 matches 10 bases. The CDR3 runs to 15 residues. With V trimmed by 0 bases and J by 4 bases, 1 base remained unmatched. Germline V gene data show CDR1 as SGDLS and CDR2 as YYNGEE. CDR3 protein: CASSVGAGGYNEQFF. DNA of the CDR3: TGTGCCAGCAGCGTAGGAGCGGGAGGGTACAATGAGCAGTTCTTC.

V is TRBV9 and J is TRBJ2-1; 8 nucleotides agree with TRBD2. J gave up 5 bases and V 2 bases, and 9 bases lay outside the gene matches. This CDR3 region has 16 residues. Germline assignment: CDR1 SGDLS and CDR2 YYNGEE. The CDR3 reads CASSVLGLAGNNEQFF. CDR3 bases: TGTGCCAGCAGCGTCCTCGGGCTAGCGGGTAACAATGAGCAGTTCTTC.

The gene calls are TRBV12-5 and TRBJ1-1; 8 bases align to TRBD1. Germline V gene sequence: CDR1 LGHNT, CDR2 FRNRAP. This CDR3 is 13 amino acids long. The J segment lost 10 bases and the V segment lost 7 bases, leaving 11 bases of the junction unmatched. The DNA for the CDR3 is TGTGCTAGTGCCCTAACAGGGGGTAGCGGAGCTTTCTTT. Protein sequence: CASALTGGSGAFF.